Listed below are T cell receptor beta chains from one sample, sequenced in a study of blood T cell repertoires in COVID-19. The data were produced by immunoSEQ multiplex PCR, yet TCRdb's version contains in-frame clones alone and is incomplete. The table lists fewer than 300,000 clones, around 92% of them singletons. Sequencing input: peripheral blood. Source of these receptors: a young adult with COVID-19, enrolled during active disease. Both conserved end residues are part of each CDR3. Each record gives: V gene, clone size, D gene, J gene, CDR3 DNA, CDR3 protein. A D gene is named only where the DNA matches it firmly. The size of a clone is reported for some rows only, either as once, few or many, or as a class for expanded clones.

>TRBV18|once|TRBD2|TRBJ2-1
TGTGCCAGCTCACCACTGGGGAGGGCCCCACCGTTCTTC
CASSPLGRAPPFF
>TRBV25-1|-|TRBD1|TRBJ1-2
TGTGCCAGCAGCCCACAGGGGGCTCTTGGCTACACCTTC
CASSPQGALGYTF
>TRBV12-5|-|TRBD2|TRBJ2-3
TGTGCTAGTGGTCCACCACGGCTAGCGGGAGAGACAGATACGCAGTATTTT
CASGPPRLAGETDTQYF
>TRBV28|-|-|TRBJ1-2
TGTGCCAGCAGTTCCCCCGAAGGGGCTTCCTATGGCTACACCTTC
CASSSPEGASYGYTF
>TRBV5-1|once|-|TRBJ2-1
TGCGCCAGCAGCCCAAACCTTGGCGGAGACAATGAGCAGTTCTTC
CASSPNLGGDNEQFF
>TRBV7-2|few|-|TRBJ1-5
TGTGCCAGCAGCTCTCGACAGGGCAATCAGCCCCAGCATTTT
CASSSRQGNQPQHF
>TRBV5-1|-|-|TRBJ2-7
TGCGCCAGCAGCCAACTCAACGGCCCGATCGGGGACGAGCAGTACTTC
CASSQLNGPIGDEQYF
>TRBV5-5|-|-|TRBJ2-5
TGTGCCAGCATCCGCCCGGGGCAAGAGACCCAGTACTTC
CASIRPGQETQYF
>TRBV5-5|-|TRBD2|TRBJ2-7
TGTGCCAGCAGCTTCGGACTAGCTTCGTCGTTCGAGCAGTACTTC
CASSFGLASSFEQYF
>TRBV29-1|-|TRBD2|TRBJ2-1
TGCAGCGTGACCGGGACTAGCGGTGCCTACAATGAGCAGTTCTTC
CSVTGTSGAYNEQFF
>TRBV27|-|-|TRBJ2-1
TGTGCCAGCAGTTCCGGGAGTGTTGGTGAGCAGTTCTTC
CASSSGSVGEQFF
>TRBV7-2|few|-|TRBJ1-1
TGTGCCAGCAGCCCGGACGCAGGGGTTCGGAAAGCTTTCTTT
CASSPDAGVRKAFF
>TRBV6-2/TRBV6-3|-|TRBD2|TRBJ2-5
TGTGCCAGCAGCCGCTCTTACATGCGGGAGCTAGGTGGCCAAGAGACCCAGTACTTC
CASSRSYMRELGGQETQYF
>TRBV7-9|-|TRBD1|TRBJ1-4
TGTGCCAGCAGCGGACCGGGACAGGGGGTCGAAAAACTGTTTTTT
CASSGPGQGVEKLFF
>TRBV18|-|-|TRBJ1-1
TGTGCCAGCTCACCATCCTTGAACACTGAAGCTTTCTTT
CASSPSLNTEAFF
>TRBV24-1|-|TRBD1|TRBJ2-7
TGTGCCACCAGTGACTCTCACGGACAGGGGATCAGCGAGCAGTACTTC
CATSDSHGQGISEQYF
>TRBV27|-|-|TRBJ2-7
TGTGCCAGCAGTTTACGGGGTAACGAGCAGTACTTC
CASSLRGNEQYF
>TRBV15|-|-|TRBJ1-2
TGTGCCACCAGCAGAGAGAGGGGGTTGGGTTCAGCGAACGCTAACTATGGCTACACCTTC
CATSRERGLGSANANYGYTF
>TRBV28|-|TRBD2|TRBJ2-5
TGTGCCAGCAGTTTATGGAGCGGGATAGGGACCCAGTACTTC
CASSLWSGIGTQYF
>TRBV6-2/TRBV6-3|few|TRBD2|TRBJ2-3
TGTGCCAGCAGTTACGAACTAGCGGGGTTCACAGATACGCAGTATTTT
CASSYELAGFTDTQYF
>TRBV5-6|-|-|TRBJ1-5
TGTGCCAGCAGCATTCGAGGGTTTAGCAATCAGCCCCAGCATTTT
CASSIRGFSNQPQHF
>TRBV5-1|-|-|TRBJ1-6
TGCGCCAGCAGCTTGGAAGGCAGGGATAATTCACCCCTCCACTTT
CASSLEGRDNSPLHF
>TRBV29-1|-|TRBD2|TRBJ2-7
TGCAGCGTTGATGGAGTAGCGGGAACCTACGAGCAGTACTTC
CSVDGVAGTYEQYF
>TRBV5-1|-|TRBD1|TRBJ2-7
TGCGCCAGCAGCTTGTCGACAGGGGGAGCCTACGAGCAGTACTTC
CASSLSTGGAYEQYF
>TRBV19|-|TRBD1|TRBJ1-1
TGTGCCAGTTCTCCGGGACAGGGGGCGGGAACTGAAGCTTTCTTT
CASSPGQGAGTEAFF
>TRBV7-2|few|-|TRBJ1-4
TGTGCCAGCAGCTTAGTAGTTGCAACTAATGAAAAACTGTTTTTT
CASSLVVATNEKLFF
>TRBV2|-|TRBD1|TRBJ2-5
TGTGCCAGCACCCAAGGGACAGACTTCCAAGAGACCCAGTACTTC
CASTQGTDFQETQYF
>TRBV9|-|-|TRBJ1-5
TGTGCCAGCACTCTTGGGGCAGGCCCTAATCAGCCCCAGCATTTT
CASTLGAGPNQPQHF
>TRBV5-4|-|-|TRBJ2-3
TGTGCCAGCAGCCCGTCACTTAGCACAGATACGCAGTATTTT
CASSPSLSTDTQYF
>TRBV20-1|-|TRBD2|TRBJ2-1
TGCAGTGCTAGACTTAGCGGGAGTGGGTTCTTC
CSARLSGSGFF
>TRBV7-9|-|-|TRBJ2-5
TGTGCCAGCAGCCCCTACGCGGAATCTAGGGAGACCCAGTACTTC
CASSPYAESRETQYF
>TRBV7-8|few|TRBD2|TRBJ2-7
TGTGCCAGCAGCTTAGCCAGACTAGCGACTAGCTACGAGCAGTACTTC
CASSLARLATSYEQYF
>TRBV5-6|-|-|TRBJ1-1
TGTGCCAGCAGCTTGATTGGGAGGAACACTGAAGCTTTCTTT
CASSLIGRNTEAFF
>TRBV6-5|-|-|TRBJ1-2
TGTGCCAGCAGGTCACTCGGCCTGCAGGGGAAAGGCTACACCTTC
CASRSLGLQGKGYTF
>TRBV7-8|-|-|TRBJ2-1
TGTGCCAGCAGCCCCCAGGCTTCCTACAATGAGCAGTTCTTC
CASSPQASYNEQFF
>TRBV28|-|TRBD2|TRBJ2-1
TGTGCCAGCAGTCCACTAGGGACTAGCGGGTACAATGAGCAGTTCTTC
CASSPLGTSGYNEQFF
>TRBV19|-|-|TRBJ2-1
TGTGCCAGTAGTATCCTGCAGACGGGCTACAATGAGCAGTTCTTC
CASSILQTGYNEQFF
>TRBV5-6|-|-|TRBJ2-5
TGTGCCAGCAGCTTGGGTTTGACTAGGGCCTTGGAGACCCAGTACTTC
CASSLGLTRALETQYF
>TRBV19|-|TRBD2|TRBJ2-1
TGTGCCAGTACCACTAGCGGGAGCTACAATGAGCAGTTCTTC
CASTTSGSYNEQFF
>TRBV19|-|-|TRBJ2-7
TGTGCCAGTAGTATTGCAGGAATCTCCTACGAGCAGTACTTC
CASSIAGISYEQYF
>TRBV9|-|-|TRBJ2-7
TGTGCCAGCAGCGACGGGAACACCTACGAGCAGTACTTC
CASSDGNTYEQYF
>TRBV5-4|-|TRBD2|TRBJ2-1
TGTGCCAGCAGCTCACCTAGCGGTCGCTCCTACAATGAGCAGTTCTTC
CASSSPSGRSYNEQFF
>TRBV6-6|-|TRBD2|TRBJ2-2
TGTGCCAGCAGTTCTGTAGCGGGAGGGCACGCCGGGGAGCTGTTTTTT
CASSSVAGGHAGELFF
>TRBV4-1|-|TRBD2|TRBJ2-1
TGCGCCAGCAGTCTAGACCCCGGACTAGCGGAGACCGATGAGCAGTTCTTC
CASSLDPGLAETDEQFF
>TRBV28|-|TRBD1|TRBJ1-1
TGTGCCAGCAGAAACCCTTACAGGGGCACTGAAGCTTTCTTT
CASRNPYRGTEAFF
>TRBV7-9|-|-|TRBJ2-7
TGTGCCAGCAGCCGTCGTAGTAGCGCCTACTACGAGCAGTACTTC
CASSRRSSAYYEQYF
>TRBV6-2/TRBV6-3|-|-|TRBJ2-1
TGTGCCAGCAGTTACAAGGGGACTTCGAGGAATGAGCAGTTCTTC
CASSYKGTSRNEQFF